The clone carrying this T cell receptor beta chain was counted between two and nine times. The data originate from a study of blood T cell repertoires in COVID-19. Profiled with immunoSEQ multiplex PCR; TCRdb holds only in-frame clones, not every one. The sample includes approximately 78,000 clones, roughly 90% seen only once; the top ten take approximately 30%. Germline loops: CDR1 SGHRS, CDR2 YFSETQ. V lost 4 bases to trimming and J lost 1 base, with 15 bases between them. This CDR3 is built from 16 residues. The clonotype comes from a middle-aged man with acute or convalescent COVID-19. Sequenced input: peripheral blood. The chain links TRBV5-1 to TRBJ1-3, with D perhaps matching TRBD1 (6 bases). The CDR3 nucleotides read TGCGCCAGCAGCCAACAACAGGGCGGATCTGGAAACACCATATATTTT. This translates into CASSQQQGGSGNTIYF.